This entry lists 30 T cell receptor beta chains sequenced from one sample in a study of tumor and adjacent non-tumor tissue in lung cancer. Three rounds of nested PCR, following a modified ARM-PCR protocol, produced the TCRbeta library. TCRdb re-called the multiplex PCR reads through MiXCR, storing one row per CDR3 protein. Found here are more than 45,000 distinct CDR3 sequences, roughly 67% of them singletons; the top ten hold 25% to 35%. RNA was extracted from bulk tissue without any cell sorting. Distant lung tissue was collected more than 3 cm away from the tumor edge. Source material: distant non-tumor lung tissue. The origin of the receptors is a woman between 70 and 85 years old with non-small cell lung cancer.

Turning to this clonotype: Possible read error: a much larger clone is one base away. The CDR3 DNA is TGCGCCTGCACGGGACAGGAATGGGGCAATGAGCAGTTCTTC. Amino acid sequence: CACTGQEWGNEQFF. The chain is built from TRBV5-1 and TRBJ2-1; 8 bases are a match to TRBD1. The CDR3 spans 14 residues. Trimming removed 10 bases from V and 6 bases from J; junction bases left unmatched: 12. Germline V gene lookup returns CDR1 SGHRS and CDR2 YFSETQ.

The genes are TRBV29-1 and TRBJ1-2, with 9 bases fitting TRBD1. There are 17 residues in the CDR3. CDR1 is SQVTM, CDR2 ANQGSEA, per germline. CDR3 in DNA: TGCGGCATTCAACAAGACGTCCCGGGACAGGGAACCTATGGCTACACCTTC. It translates to CGIQQDVPGQGTYGYTF.

The chain carries TRBV28 and TRBJ2-7; D is unclear. V lost 6 bases to trimming and J lost 1 base, with 13 bases between them. The CDR3 has 14 amino acids. The germline V gene has CDR1 MDHEN and CDR2 SYDVKM. CDR3 in amino acids: CASSTVPRSYEQYF. CDR3 coding DNA: TGTGCCAGCAGCACAGTCCCTCGATCCTACGAGCAGTACTTC.

As concerns this clonotype: A much larger clone is a single base away; this may be a read error. The chain recombines TRBV12-3 or TRBV12-4 with TRBJ2-3; D not resolved. CDR3 length equals 12 residues. CDR3 protein: CASRQRADRQYF. In nucleotides, the CDR3 is TGTGCCAGCAGGCAAAGGGCGGATAGGCAGTATTTT.

This clonotype has a count of ten or more. The chain joins TRBV7-2 to TRBJ1-6; D call uncertain. The CDR3 is 15 residues long. In germline, CDR1 is SGHTA, CDR2 FQGNSA. Trimming took 2 bases from V and 3 from J, leaving 8 bases between them. The CDR3 loop is CASSLTSNYNSPLHF. Here the CDR3 DNA reads TGTGCCAGCAGCTTAACGTCAAACTATAATTCACCCCTCCACTTT.

This clonotype was seen ten or more times. The chain employs TRBV28 and TRBJ1-2; D gene uncertain. This CDR3 has 13 residues. The germline V gene encodes CDR1 MDHEN and CDR2 SYDVKM. Deletions cut 6 bases from V and 2 bases from J, with 10 bases between. CDR3 coding DNA: TGTGCCAGCAGAAAACCCAGAAACTATGGCTACACCTTC. Translation: CASRKPRNYGYTF.

Here the CDR3 DNA reads TGCGGCATGGTCCTAGGGGAGTCCCTATCCTACGAGCAGTACTTC. This translates into CGMVLGESLSYEQYF. V is TRBV29-1 and J is TRBJ2-7, with D perhaps TRBD1 or TRBD2 (5 bases each). The CDR3 length is 15 residues. The germline CDR1 and CDR2 sequences are SQVTM and ANQGSEA.

This clonotype was picked up many times. The V gene is TRBV5-5, the J gene TRBJ2-7; D unclear. The germline V gene has CDR1 SGHKS and CDR2 YYEKEE (reference sequence). Trimming took off 1 base at V and 1 base at J, with 9 bases between the two ends. The CDR3 spans 14 residues. The CDR3 DNA follows: TGTGCCAGCAGCTTGTCCTATCGTTCCTACGAGCAGTACTTC. As protein: CASSLSYRSYEQYF.

This clonotype was observed a single time. The CDR3 does not close with the conserved phenylalanine or tryptophan, likely indicating a read error. The chain recombines TRBV29-1 with TRBJ1-1; 11 bases line up with TRBD1. In germline, CDR1 is SQVTM, CDR2 ANQGSEA. The length of the CDR3 is 15 residues. The ends lost 6 bases at V and 8 bases at J; junction bases unmatched: 14. CDR3 nucleotides: TGCAGCGTGGGCCCCGGACAGGGGGCGAGGACAGAAGCTTTCTCT. Translated: CSVGPGQGARTEAFS.

This clonotype was seen many times. V gene TRBV6-5 combines with J gene TRBJ2-1; D is tentatively TRBD1 or TRBD2 (6 bases each). The germline V and J ends were trimmed by 2 bases and 5 bases, with 22 bases remaining between them. CDR1 MNHEY and CDR2 SVGAGI come from the germline V gene. The CDR3 contains 18 residues. This CDR3 is CASSYGFGGPHLDNEQFF. The DNA for the CDR3 is TGTGCCAGCAGTTACGGGTTTGGGGGGCCCCATCTTGACAATGAGCAGTTCTTC.

This clonotype occurred once. CDR3 coding DNA: TGCGCCAGCAGCCGTAGACTAGTGGGAGGAGGTGGCACCGGGGAGCTGTTTTTT. Its protein product is CASSRRLVGGGGTGELFF. The chain has TRBV4-1 and TRBJ2-2; maybe TRBD2 (6 bases). The CDR3 has 18 amino acids. Germline values: CDR1 MGHRA, CDR2 YSYEKL. The ends were cut back, 4 bases at V and 4 bases at J, with 22 bases in the middle.

The CDR3 DNA reads TGCGCTAACAGCGGGGGAACCGCTAATGAAAAACTGTTTTTT. Translation gives CANSGGTANEKLFF. This sequence joins TRBV5-1 and TRBJ1-4; D perhaps matches TRBD1 (5 bases). This CDR3 comprises 14 residues. Germline assignment: CDR1 SGHRS and CDR2 YFSETQ.

On this clonotype itself: A much larger clone differs by one base, so this may be a read error. V is TRBV20-1 and J is TRBJ2-7, with TRBD2 matching 7 bases. The CDR3 loop spans 15 amino acids. Germline V CDR1 and CDR2: DFQATT, SNEGSKA (reference sequence). CDR3 amino acids: CSARDMAGEPYEHYF. CDR3 sequence (DNA): TGCAGTGCTAGAGATATGGCGGGAGAACCCTACGAGCATTACTTC.

This clonotype was counted only a few times. CDR3 in DNA: TGTGCCAGCAGCAGGAGGGGGGACACTGAAGCTTTCTTT. Its translation: CASSRRGDTEAFF. This chain connects TRBV2 to TRBJ1-1; TRBD1 is a possible D gene (6 bases). The V gene lost 6 bases and the J gene lost 3 bases, with 11 bases spanning the gap. This CDR3 region has 13 residues. The germline CDR1 and CDR2 sequences are SNHLY and FYNNEI.

This clonotype is medium-sized in the sample. The CDR3 is CSVGLSTDTQYF. The CDR3 DNA follows: TGCAGCGTGGGACTCAGCACAGATACGCAGTATTTT. The chain uses TRBV29-1 and TRBJ2-3; TRBD2 is a possible D gene (6 bases). The CDR3 has 12 residues. Trimming cost V 6 bases and J 0 bases, with 7 bases left between them. CDR1 is SQVTM, CDR2 ANQGSEA, per germline.

This chain connects TRBV28 to TRBJ2-2; tentative D call: TRBD2 (6 bases). This CDR3 contains 13 residues. Germline CDR1 is MDHEN and CDR2 is SYDVKM. V was shortened by 8 bases and J by 1 base, with 8 bases between the two germline ends. CDR3 amino acids: CASCSGNTGELFF. The CDR3 DNA follows: TGTGCCAGCTGTAGCGGGAACACCGGGGAGCTGTTTTTT.

Comments on this clonotype: A much bigger clone sits one base away, suggesting this may be a read error. The gene calls are TRBV2 and TRBJ2-2; possibly TRBD1 for D (6 bases). Germline V gives CDR1 SNHLY, CDR2 FYNNEI. This CDR3 is 14 amino acids long. Trimming shortened V by 7 bases and J by 6 bases, and 15 bases separated the two germline ends. CDR3 in amino acids: CASTGHGIPGELFF. CDR3 DNA sequence: TGTGCCAGCACGGGACATGGCATCCCCGGGGAGCTGTTTTTT.

Comment on this clonotype: Compared with germline, one end of the junction differs, possibly owing to a read error. The V call is TRBV11-1, the J call TRBJ1-1; D uncertain. CDR3 size: 14 residues. CDR1 SGHAT and CDR2 FQDESV come from the germline V gene (reference sequence). The CDR3 sequence is CASSSFRTNTQAFF. CDR3 bases: TGTGCCAGCAGCTCATTCCGTACGAACACTCAAGCTTTCTTT.

Comment on this clonotype: This may be a read error: a much more frequent sequence differs by one nucleotide. This sequence joins TRBV11-2 and TRBJ1-1; perhaps TRBD1 as D (5 bases). The CDR3 extends over 14 amino acids. Germline V CDR1 and CDR2: SGHAT, FQNNGV. The CDR3 spells CASSATGANTEVFF. The CDR3 nucleotides are TGTGCCAGCAGCGCCACAGGAGCGAACACTGAAGTTTTCTTT.

The rearrangement links TRBV29-1 to TRBJ2-5; tentatively, D is TRBD2 (5 bases). Germline V gives CDR1 SQVTM, CDR2 ANQGSEA. The V end was cut by 2 bases, the J end by 2 bases, with 18 bases between. The CDR3 length is 16 residues. CDR3 coding DNA: TGCAGCGTTGAAACACTGAGTAACGGGATTCAAGAGACCCAGTACTTC. This encodes CSVETLSNGIQETQYF.

As for this clonotype: One end of the junction varies from germline; a read error may be responsible. CDR3 nucleotides: TGCAGCGCTGACCCAAGGGTGCAAGAGAGCCAGTACTTC. It is translated as CSADPRVQESQYF. The gene calls are TRBV29-1 and TRBJ2-5; D call uncertain. This CDR3 spans 13 amino acids. Germline CDR1 SQVTM, CDR2 ANQGSEA.

In the case of this clonotype: The junction shows a germline mismatch at one end, possibly a read error. The chain is built from TRBV29-1 and TRBJ2-3, with D maybe TRBD1 (6 bases). Germline V gene lookup returns CDR1 SQVTM and CDR2 ANQGSEA. CDR3 length equals 13 residues. This CDR3 reads CSAEGGYTDMQYF. As DNA, the CDR3 is TGCAGCGCTGAAGGGGGATACACAGATATGCAGTATTTT.

Comments on this clonotype: Sequence at one end of the junction differs from germline and may be a read error. The chain joins TRBV9 to TRBJ2-1; D ambiguous. Germline lookup yields CDR1 SGDLS and CDR2 YYNGEE. The CDR3 totals 14 residues. The CDR3 here is CASCVDKRVHEQFF. The CDR3 DNA sequence: TGTGCCAGCTGCGTAGACAAAAGGGTACATGAGCAATTCTTC.

This clonotype was recorded at least ten times. The chain carries TRBV28 and TRBJ2-7; D gene unclear. The length of the CDR3 is 16 residues. V shed 3 bases and J shed 2 bases, with 17 bases lying between them. The V gene's germline CDR1 is MDHEN and CDR2 SYDVKM. This chain's CDR3 is CASSFTLEKLTYEQYF. The CDR3 DNA sequence: TGTGCCAGCAGTTTCACCCTAGAAAAACTAACCTACGAGCAGTACTTC.

The V gene is TRBV12-3 or TRBV12-4, the J gene TRBJ1-1; no firm D call. The germline V and J ends were trimmed by 9 bases and 0 bases, with 14 bases remaining between them. The CDR3 consists of 14 residues. The CDR3 protein is CASSITWMNTEAFF. In DNA, the CDR3 is TGTGCCAGTAGCATAACATGGATGAACACTGAAGCTTTCTTT.

This clonotype was counted a few times. The rearrangement uses TRBV11-2 and TRBJ2-7; tentative D call: TRBD1 (6 bases). The CDR3 runs to 15 residues. The germline V and J ends were trimmed by 6 bases and 2 bases, with 17 bases remaining between them. Per the germline V gene, CDR1 is SGHAT and CDR2 is FQNNGV. CDR3 bases: TGTGCCAGCAGATCAAGGGGGATAGACACCTACGAGCAGTACTTC. Translating gives CASRSRGIDTYEQYF.

In the case of this clonotype: A much larger clone lies a single base off, so this may be a read error. In this CDR3 the conserved last residue, phenylalanine or tryptophan, is missing, so a read error is likely. J is TRBJ1-5 and V is TRBV6-6, with 7 bases matching TRBD1. Per the germline V gene, CDR1 is MNHNY and CDR2 is SVGAGI (reference sequence). The CDR3 totals 11 residues. J was trimmed by 11 bases and V by 5 bases; bases with no gene match: 3. The CDR3, as DNA: TGTGCCAGCAGTCCAGGACAGGCCCAGCATGTT. Translation gives CASSPGQAQHV.

The V call is TRBV10-3, the J call TRBJ2-1; 7 positions match TRBD1. Trimming cost V 8 bases and J 6 bases; bases outside gene matches: 10. The CDR3 has 14 amino acids. Germline values: CDR1 ENHRY, CDR2 SYGVKD. The CDR3, as DNA: TGTGCCATCTATGACACCGACAGGGTCAATGAGCAGTTCTTC. Its translation: CAIYDTDRVNEQFF.

This clonotype was counted ten times or more. The conserved closing phenylalanine or tryptophan is absent in this CDR3, likely reflecting a read error. In DNA, the CDR3 is TGCGCCAGCACGGGACATCTTAATGAAAAACTGTTTTTA. Translated: CASTGHLNEKLFL. This chain uses TRBV10-2 with TRBJ1-4; the D gene is possibly TRBD1 (6 bases). From germline, CDR1 is WSHSY and CDR2 SAAADI. With 7 bases removed from V and 4 bases from J, the gap between germline ends came to 10 bases. CDR3 length equals 13 residues.

The V gene is TRBV6-5, the J gene TRBJ1-1, with D uncertain. This CDR3 is 14 amino acids long. Trimming took off 0 bases at V and 11 bases at J, with 16 bases between the two ends. CDR1 MNHEY and CDR2 SVGAGI come from the germline V gene. The CDR3 region is CASSYSIPVNGAFF. CDR3 DNA sequence: TGTGCCAGCAGTTACTCAATTCCGGTGAATGGGGCTTTCTTT.